The sample holds a few counts of the clone carrying this T cell receptor beta chain. What it binds is not known. Amplification used 60 Vbeta primers and 13 Jbeta primers. The assay was immunoSEQ multiplex PCR, and TCRdb's table has in-frame clones only and misses some. The sample lists fewer than 85,000 clones; around 76% were seen once. V dropped 4 bases and J dropped 6; count of bases not matched to a gene: 6. This CDR3 contains 13 residues. From germline, CDR1 is LGHNA and CDR2 YSLEER. This sample was taken from a study of cytomegalovirus exposure and HLA in healthy donors. Study at large: Across around 400 genotyped donors, 81% landed in the Caucasian-associated ancestry cluster.

Overall study results and limits: Prediction of most subjects' HLA-A and HLA-B alleles by TCR beta sequences was reportedly accurate. Immune exposure information comprised only CMV serostatus.

Sequenced input: PBMCs. The source is a male donor in good health and CMV-seropositive. The chain recombines TRBV4-3 with TRBJ2-7; 7 positions agree with TRBD2. The CDR3 nucleotides are TGCGCCAGCAGCCTTCAGCGGGGCGTCGAGCAGTACTTC. This translates into CASSLQRGVEQYF.